This TCR beta chain was found in a study of blood T cells in healthy people across ages. Findings and limits, study-wide: Leaving the PBMCs unsorted stopped any conclusive comparison of naive versus antigen-experienced cells. TCR beta diversity correlated strongly with naive T cell percentage.

The CDR3 is 15 amino acids. Per the germline V gene, CDR1 is MNHEY and CDR2 is SVGEGT. The study recruited healthy Caucasian donors from Russia who were aged about 6 to 90. Primed by a sample-barcoded 5' primer and a J-beta primer mix, a second PCR proceeded for roughly 6 to 12 cycles. TCRdb re-called the 5' RACE reads through MiXCR, storing one row per CDR3 protein. The table includes around 1.7 million distinct CDR3 sequences, roughly 27% detected once. Remarks on this clonotype: Its cognate antigen is unknown. The junction departs from the called germline gene at one end, perhaps through a read error.

The receptor was derived from a woman aged 25 to 39 in good health. The sequencing sample was made of blood. The chain employs TRBV6-2 or TRBV6-3 and TRBJ2-7, with 10 bases fitting TRBD1. The CDR3 here is CASGYFRTGGYEQYF. CDR3 sequence (DNA): TGTGCCAGCGGTTACTTCCGGACAGGGGGCTACGAGCAGTACTTC.